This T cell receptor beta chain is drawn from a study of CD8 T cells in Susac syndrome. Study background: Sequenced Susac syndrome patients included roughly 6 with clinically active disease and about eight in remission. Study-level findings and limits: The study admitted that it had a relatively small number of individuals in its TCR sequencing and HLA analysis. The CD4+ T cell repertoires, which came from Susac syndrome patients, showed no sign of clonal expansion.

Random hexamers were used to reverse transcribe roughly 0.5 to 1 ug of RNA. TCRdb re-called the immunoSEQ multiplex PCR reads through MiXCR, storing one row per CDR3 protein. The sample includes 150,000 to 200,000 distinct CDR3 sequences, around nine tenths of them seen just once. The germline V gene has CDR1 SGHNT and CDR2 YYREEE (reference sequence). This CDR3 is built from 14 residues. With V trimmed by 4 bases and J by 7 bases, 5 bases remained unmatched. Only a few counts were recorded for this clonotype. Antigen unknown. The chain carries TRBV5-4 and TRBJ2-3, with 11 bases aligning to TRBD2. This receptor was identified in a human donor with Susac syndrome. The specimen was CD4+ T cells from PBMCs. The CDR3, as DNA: TGTGCCAGCAGCGGCGGGACTAGCGGAAATACGCAGTATTTT. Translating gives CASSGGTSGNTQYF.